What follows are 17 T cell receptor beta chains derived from one specimen sequenced in a study of lymphopenia after photon versus proton radiotherapy. Data came from immunoSEQ multiplex PCR; TCRdb stores just in-frame clones and leaves some out. Of approximately 65,000 clones in the sample, approximately 90% were seen once. Sequenced here: peripheral blood, sampled from a patient treated with proton-based radiotherapy. These receptors were collected from a man at least 80 years old with esophageal cancer.

V gene TRBV18 combines with J gene TRBJ2-3; tentatively, D is TRBD2 (6 bases). The CDR3 loop spans 14 amino acids. V lost 6 bases and J lost 6, with 16 bases in between. Germline CDR1 is KGHSH and CDR2 is LQKENI. CDR3 bases: TGTGCCAGCTCGGTCTTCGGGGGTTCGGATACGCAGTATTTT. Encoded protein: CASSVFGGSDTQYF.

Only a few counts were recorded for this clone. The chain has TRBV5-5 and TRBJ2-4; D might be TRBD1 (5 bases). From germline, CDR1 is SGHKS and CDR2 YYEKEE (reference sequence). Trimming took 0 bases from V and 10 from J, leaving 11 bases between them. This CDR3 region has 13 residues. CDR3 loop: CASSLGGSQIQYF. The CDR3 nucleotides are TGTGCCAGCAGCTTGGGGGGCAGTCAGATTCAGTACTTC.

This clone came up a few times. V is TRBV27 and J is TRBJ1-5; 9 nucleotides line up with TRBD1. Germline V lookup: CDR1 MNHEY, CDR2 SMNVEV (reference sequence). J lost 7 bases, V lost 5 bases, and 9 bases had no gene match. CDR3 size: 15 residues. The CDR3 sequence: CASSKSQGARQPQHF. CDR3 in DNA: TGTGCCAGCAGTAAATCACAGGGGGCGAGGCAGCCCCAGCATTTT.

This rearrangement joins TRBV21-1 to TRBJ2-7. TRBV21-1 is a known pseudogene. The CDR3 has 12 amino acids. Here the CDR3 reads CASRPDQYEQYF. The CDR3 DNA reads TGTGCCAGCAGGCCGGATCAATACGAGCAGTACTTC.

As DNA, the CDR3 is TGTGCCAGCAGCGTAGTGACCAGTTCCACTGAAGCTTTCTTT. This translates into CASSVVTSSTEAFF. This chain joins TRBV9 and TRBJ1-1, with unresolved D. In germline, CDR1 is SGDLS, CDR2 YYNGEE. The CDR3 runs to 14 residues. Trimming left V 0 bases short and J 4 bases short, with 10 bases between. Using reference TRBV9 and TRBJ1-1 for the parts outside the CDR3, the full variable domain is DSGVTQTPKHLITATGQRVTLRCSPRSGDLSVYWYQQSLDQGLQFLIQYYNGEERAKGNILERFSAQQFPDLHSELNLSSLELGDSALYFCASSVVTSSTEAFFGQGTRLTVV.

V gene TRBV7-2 combines with J gene TRBJ2-7; unclear D gene. CDR1 and CDR2 (germline): SGHTA, FQGNSA. The CDR3 runs to 12 residues. Trimming took 5 bases from V and 3 from J, leaving 8 bases between them. CDR3 amino acids: CASSTNGYEQYF. The CDR3 nucleotides read TGTGCCAGCAGCACCAACGGCTACGAGCAGTACTTC. Full variable domain (missing parts from reference TRBV7-2 and TRBJ2-7): GAGVSQSPSNKVTEKGKDVELRCDPISGHTALYWYRQSLGQGLEFLIYFQGNSAPDKSGLPSDRFSAERTGGSVSTLTIQRTQQEDSAVYLCASSTNGYEQYFGPGTRLTVT.

Notes on this clone: Different DNA sequences within this sample yield the same CDR3. This sequence joins TRBV19 and TRBJ2-7, with TRBD1 as a possible D gene (7 bases). The germline gives CDR1 LNHDA, CDR2 SQIVND (reference sequence). V was cut by 5 bases and J by 7 bases, with 18 bases left in between. This CDR3 is built from 14 residues. The DNA for the CDR3 is TGTGCCAGTAGTCGCCAGGGGGGCCAGAGGGAGCAGTACTTC. Its translation is CASSRQGGQREQYF.

The chain links TRBV2 to TRBJ1-4; TRBD1 aligns across 7 bases. The CDR3 totals 14 residues. Unmatched junction bases numbered 3, after V lost 5 bases and J lost 3 bases. Looked up from germline, CDR1 is SNHLY and CDR2 is FYNNEI. The CDR3 region has the DNA TGTGCCAGCAGTCGGGACAGAGCTAATGAAAAACTGTTTTTT. This translates into CASSRDRANEKLFF.

The chain carries TRBV19 and TRBJ1-4, with TRBD1 identical over 7 bases. Germline CDR1 is LNHDA and CDR2 is SQIVND (reference sequence). V was pared by 6 bases and J by 5 bases, with 6 bases of the junction left unmatched. The CDR3 spans 14 residues. In DNA form, the CDR3 reads TGTGCCAGTAGAAAGACAGGGATAAATGAAAAACTGTTTTTT. Amino acids: CASRKTGINEKLFF.

The chain has TRBV19 and TRBJ1-1; tentatively, D is TRBD1 (5 bases). In germline, CDR1 is LNHDA, CDR2 SQIVND (reference sequence). This CDR3 contains 15 residues. V was clipped by 5 bases and J by 4 bases, with 17 bases between them. The CDR3: CASSHQGIVGTEAFF. For the CDR3, the DNA is TGTGCCAGTAGTCATCAGGGAATCGTGGGCACTGAAGCTTTCTTT.

The V and J genes are TRBV7-2 and TRBJ2-5; 10 nucleotides align to TRBD1. Germline loops: CDR1 SGHTA, CDR2 FQGNSA. There are 17 residues in the CDR3. V lost 4 bases, J lost 4 bases, and 12 bases stayed unmatched. CDR3 in amino acids: CASSSVLPGQGGETQYF. As DNA, the CDR3 is TGTGCCAGCAGCTCGGTCCTTCCCGGACAGGGGGGAGAGACCCAGTACTTC.

The chain combines TRBV19 with TRBJ2-3, with a weak D call TRBD1 (5 bases). V was cut by 5 bases and J by 0 bases, with 18 bases left in between. Germline V gene sequence: CDR1 LNHDA, CDR2 SQIVND (reference sequence). This CDR3 is built from 17 residues. CDR3 sequence reads: CASSANRQTISTDTQYF. In DNA form, the CDR3 reads TGTGCCAGTAGTGCCAATCGACAGACCATTAGCACAGATACGCAGTATTTT. Supplemented by reference TRBV19 and TRBJ2-3, the full variable domain reads DGGITQSPKYLFRKEGQNVTLSCEQNLNHDAMYWYRQDPGQGLRLIYYSQIVNDFQKGDIAEGYSVSREKKESFPLTVTSAQKNPTAFYLCASSANRQTISTDTQYFGPGTRLTVL.

The chain joins TRBV14 to TRBJ2-3, with D perhaps TRBD1 (6 bases). Germline V lookup: CDR1 SGHDN, CDR2 FVKESK. Trimming took off 6 bases at V and 5 bases at J, with 12 bases between the two ends. The CDR3 length is 13 residues. This chain's CDR3 is CASRQGIEDTQYF. The DNA of the CDR3 is TGTGCCAGCAGGCAGGGGATAGAAGATACGCAGTATTTT.

The chain uses TRBV29-1 and TRBJ2-7; the D gene is possibly TRBD1 (5 bases). Trimming took 6 bases from V and 4 from J, leaving 13 bases between them. Germline V gives CDR1 SQVTM, CDR2 ANQGSEA. The CDR3 runs to 12 residues. CDR3 in amino acids: CSVDQGGYEQYF. Here the CDR3 DNA reads TGCAGCGTGGACCAGGGTGGTTACGAGCAGTACTTC.

This clone is a singleton in its sample. The CDR3 sequence: CASSEWTGNDSPLHF. Written as DNA, the CDR3 is TGTGCCAGCAGTGAATGGACAGGGAATGATTCACCCCTCCACTTT. The V and J genes are TRBV25-1 and TRBJ1-6, with 8 bases identical to TRBD1. The CDR3 spans 15 residues. Germline V gene data show CDR1 as MGHDK and CDR2 as SYGVNS. Trimming removed 1 base from V and 8 bases from J; junction bases left unmatched: 4.

This sequence joins TRBV29-1 and TRBJ1-5; D uncertain. In germline, CDR1 is SQVTM, CDR2 ANQGSEA. V dropped 4 bases and J dropped 0 bases, with 4 bases sitting between them. The CDR3 spans 12 residues. The CDR3 DNA sequence: TGCAGCGTTGGGAGTAGCAATCAGCCCCAGCATTTT. Protein sequence: CSVGSSNQPQHF.

For the CDR3, the DNA is TGCGCCAGCAGCTTGCCGGGGACAGGGCTGATCGAGCAGTACTTC. Its translation is CASSLPGTGLIEQYF. The rearrangement links TRBV5-1 to TRBJ2-5; TRBD1 matches at 9 bases. The J call may be mistaken, given a closer DNA end match to TRBJ2-7. Per germline, CDR1 SGHRS and CDR2 YFSETQ. The CDR3 runs to 15 residues.